This paragraph reports one T cell receptor (beta chain). Its antigen is currently unknown. This sample is part of a study of beta chain features in type 1 diabetes. Points from the study as a whole: In every one of the four CD4+ subsets, TCRB CDR3s were moderately but significantly shorter in Type 1 diabetes patients.

Trimming left V 0 bases short and J 7 bases short, with 16 bases between. CDR1 is LGHNA and CDR2 is YSLEER in the germline V gene. The CDR3 loop spans 15 amino acids. Every isolated RNA sample was fully reverse transcribed, so sequencing captured expressed TCRB transcripts. Each sample of naive, central memory or regulatory T cells had, on average, about 3.6 million reads. Profiled with immunoSEQ multiplex PCR; TCRdb holds only in-frame clones, not every one. Of 300,000 to 400,000 clones listed, 9.5% to 11% are singletons. Input material: naive CD4+ T cells from blood. The TCR comes from a woman in her thirties in good health. The rearrangement links TRBV4-3 to TRBJ2-7, with D tentatively TRBD1 (7 bases). CDR3 DNA: TGCGCCAGCAGCCAAGATGGAGGGGGCATCGGGGAGCAGTACTTC. It codes for CASSQDGGGIGEQYF.